This T cell receptor (beta chain) was obtained from a study of blood T cell repertoires in COVID-19. For the study at large: Spain, Italy and the United States supplied samples that represented acute and convalescent COVID-19. Sources were T cells, B-cell-depleted T cells, or PBMCs; the material itself was cDNA or gDNA.

Germline V gives CDR1 MGHRA, CDR2 YSYEKL. Trimming removed 5 bases from V and 0 bases from J, with 18 bases in between. The CDR3 loop spans 17 amino acids. Original processing methods: Amplified reference gene primers provided the basis for estimating nucleated cell counts. Produced via immunoSEQ multiplex PCR; TCRdb's table is partial and in-frame only. That table gives V, J and clone size, and the DNA gave D and trimming. The table includes 40,000 to 55,000 clones, approximately 91% detected once. Sequenced: peripheral blood. V is TRBV4-1 and J is TRBJ2-3, with D perhaps TRBD2 (7 bases). The TCR originated in a human donor in a cohort sampled during active COVID-19. CDR3: CASSYRGGAASTDTQYF. CDR3 nucleotide sequence: TGCGCCAGCAGCTATAGGGGGGGGGCGGCAAGCACAGATACGCAGTATTTT.